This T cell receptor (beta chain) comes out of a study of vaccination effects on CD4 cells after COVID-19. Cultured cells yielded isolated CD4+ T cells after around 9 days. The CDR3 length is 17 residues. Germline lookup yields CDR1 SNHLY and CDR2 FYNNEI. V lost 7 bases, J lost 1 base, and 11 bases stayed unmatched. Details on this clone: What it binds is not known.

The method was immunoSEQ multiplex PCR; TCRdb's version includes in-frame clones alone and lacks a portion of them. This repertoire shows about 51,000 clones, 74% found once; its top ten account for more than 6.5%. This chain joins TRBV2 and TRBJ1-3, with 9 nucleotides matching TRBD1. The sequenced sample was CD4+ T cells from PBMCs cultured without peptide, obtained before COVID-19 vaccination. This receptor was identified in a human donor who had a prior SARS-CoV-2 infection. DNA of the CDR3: TGTGCCAGCACTTGGGGTGGGGGACAGGGATCTGGAAACACCATATATTTT. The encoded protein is CASTWGGGQGSGNTIYF.